This note documents a single T cell receptor beta chain sequence. Its antigen is not known. The PCR had 60 Vbeta and 13 Jbeta primers. Authors' data handling: About 11 million of the 60 million to 80 million unique TCR beta chains counted in a later analysis were shared. Sequencing was performed with immunoSEQ multiplex PCR; in TCRdb, only in-frame clones are kept and a portion is missing. V, J and clone size reflect that table, while D and trimming were determined from the DNA. With over 100,000 clones in the sample, the ten largest clones hold 6.8%. The data belong to a study of cytomegalovirus exposure and HLA in healthy donors. General study results and limits: The majority of TCR sequences were rare, yet some public TCRs appeared in many donors.

V lost 5 bases to trimming and J lost 3 bases, with 8 bases between them. This CDR3 has 13 amino acids. Germline V gene lookup returns CDR1 SGHNT and CDR2 YENEEA. Sequencing was performed on PBMCs. J is TRBJ2-1 and V is TRBV11-3; tentatively, D is TRBD1 (6 bases). This sequence originates from a man aged 35-49 years in good health and CMV-seropositive. DNA of the CDR3: TGTGCCAGCAGCACAGGGAGCTACAATGAGCAGTTCTTC. This gives the protein CASSTGSYNEQFF.